This T cell receptor beta chain is from a study of monozygotic twins with inflammatory bowel disease. Study-level points and caveats: The study supported no single strong signal or clonotype linked to IBD. Separate T cell subtypes could not be resolved from one another.

Using the 5' RACE reads, TCRdb records one entry per CDR3 protein without DNA. The sample table includes a few hundred thousand distinct CDR3 sequences. With respect to this clonotype: Its matching antigen is unknown.

The sequenced sample was blood. The clonotype originates from a human donor with ulcerative colitis or Crohn's disease, or a healthy co-twin of an affected twin (not recorded which).

CDR3 amino acids: CASSQVGTGVEQYF. The rearrangement links TRBV3-1 to TRBJ2-7; absent DNA, TCRdb's TRBD1 call cannot be checked. Per the germline V gene, CDR1 is LGHDT and CDR2 is YNNKEL (reference sequence). This CDR3 is 14 amino acids long.